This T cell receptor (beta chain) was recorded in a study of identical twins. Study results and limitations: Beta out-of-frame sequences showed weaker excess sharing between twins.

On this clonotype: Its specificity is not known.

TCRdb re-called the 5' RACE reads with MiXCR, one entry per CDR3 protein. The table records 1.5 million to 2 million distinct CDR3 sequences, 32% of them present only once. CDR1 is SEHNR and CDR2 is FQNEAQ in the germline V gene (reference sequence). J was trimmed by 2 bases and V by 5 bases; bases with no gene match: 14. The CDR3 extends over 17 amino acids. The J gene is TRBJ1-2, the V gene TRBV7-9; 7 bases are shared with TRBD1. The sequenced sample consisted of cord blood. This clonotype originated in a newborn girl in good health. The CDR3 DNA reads TGTGCCAGCAGCAACCTCGACAGGGTTATTGAAAACTATGGCTACACCTTC. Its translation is CASSNLDRVIENYGYTF.